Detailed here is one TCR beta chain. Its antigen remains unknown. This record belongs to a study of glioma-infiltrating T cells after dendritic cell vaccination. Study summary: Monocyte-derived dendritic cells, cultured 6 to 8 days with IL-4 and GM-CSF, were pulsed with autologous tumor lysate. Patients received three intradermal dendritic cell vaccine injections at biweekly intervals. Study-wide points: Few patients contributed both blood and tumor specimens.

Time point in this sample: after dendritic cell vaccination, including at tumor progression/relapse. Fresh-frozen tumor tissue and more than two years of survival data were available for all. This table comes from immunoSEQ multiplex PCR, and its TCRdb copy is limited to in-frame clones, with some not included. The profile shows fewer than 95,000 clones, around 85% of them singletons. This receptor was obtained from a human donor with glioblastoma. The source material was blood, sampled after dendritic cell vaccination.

CDR3 amino acids: CASSSVGTGVSIAKNIQYF. In DNA form, the CDR3 reads TGTGCCAGCAGCTCCGTGGGGACAGGGGTCTCAATAGCCAAAAACATTCAGTACTTC. The chain couples TRBV5-6 to TRBJ2-4, with TRBD1 matching 10 bases. There are 19 residues in the CDR3. Germline V CDR1 and CDR2: SGHDT, YYEEEE. V lost 3 bases and J lost 0; bases outside the gene matches: 12. Full variable domain (rest looked up from reference TRBV5-6 and TRBJ2-4): DAGVTQSPTHLIKTRGQQVTLRCSPKSGHDTVSWYQQALGQGPQFIFQYYEEEERQRGNFPDRFSGHQFPNYSSELNVNALLLGDSALYLCASSSVGTGVSIAKNIQYFGAGTRLSVL.